Below, one TCR beta chain is given with its context. Its matching antigen is unknown. This sample stems from a study of T cells after yellow fever vaccination. Study at large: Low-cell-number fractions underwent preparation using SMART-Seq v4 Ultra Low Input. General study findings and limits: Contaminating bulk clonotypes could be abundant in FACS-sorted repertoires. Reappearance after the booster was seen for most primary-vaccination clones, at 95% to 96% CD4 and about 90% CD8.

The germline V gene has CDR1 SGDLS and CDR2 YYNGEE. The CDR3 has 11 amino acids. V lost 3 bases and J 10 bases, leaving 8 bases between the germline ends. As TCR cDNA was made by 5'RACE template switching, a universal primer site and UMIs were added. MiXCR was run by TCRdb on the 5' RACE reads, yielding one entry per CDR3 protein. Among roughly 310,000 distinct CDR3 sequences listed, less than 4.5% were seen once. The clonotype comes from a man aged 18 to 35 who received the YFV17D yellow fever vaccine. Sequencing used PBMCs, obtained on the day of the yellow fever booster vaccination. V gene TRBV9 combines with J gene TRBJ2-1; D might be TRBD1 (5 bases). Here the CDR3 reads CASSDRQEQFF. Written as DNA, the CDR3 is TGTGCCAGCAGCGATCGACAGGAGCAGTTCTTC.